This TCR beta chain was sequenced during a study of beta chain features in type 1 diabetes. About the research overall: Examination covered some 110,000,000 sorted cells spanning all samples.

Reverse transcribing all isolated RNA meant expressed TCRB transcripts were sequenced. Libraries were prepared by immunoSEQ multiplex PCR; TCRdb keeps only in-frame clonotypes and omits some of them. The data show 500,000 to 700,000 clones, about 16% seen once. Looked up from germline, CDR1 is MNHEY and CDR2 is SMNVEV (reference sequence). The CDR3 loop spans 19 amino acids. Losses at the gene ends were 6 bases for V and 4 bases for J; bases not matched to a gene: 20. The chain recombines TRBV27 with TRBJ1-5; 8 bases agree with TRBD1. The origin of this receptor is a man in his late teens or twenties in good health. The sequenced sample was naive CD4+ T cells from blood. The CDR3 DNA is TGTGCCAGCAGGCCCACACAGGGGGTGTATGCAGGGGGTAATCAGCCCCAGCATTTT. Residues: CASRPTQGVYAGGNQPQHF.